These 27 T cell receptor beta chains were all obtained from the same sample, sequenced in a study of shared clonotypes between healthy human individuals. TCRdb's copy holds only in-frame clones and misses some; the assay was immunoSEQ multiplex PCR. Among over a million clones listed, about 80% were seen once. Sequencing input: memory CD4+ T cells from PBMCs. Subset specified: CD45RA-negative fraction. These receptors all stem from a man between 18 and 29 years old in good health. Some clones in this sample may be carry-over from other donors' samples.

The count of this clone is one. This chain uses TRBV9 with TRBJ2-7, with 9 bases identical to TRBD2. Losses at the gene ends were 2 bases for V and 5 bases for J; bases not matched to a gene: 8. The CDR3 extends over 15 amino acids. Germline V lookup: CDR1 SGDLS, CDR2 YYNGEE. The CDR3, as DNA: TGTGCCAGCAGCGTTGGGACTAGCAAGGGTCACGAGCAGTACTTC. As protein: CASSVGTSKGHEQYF.

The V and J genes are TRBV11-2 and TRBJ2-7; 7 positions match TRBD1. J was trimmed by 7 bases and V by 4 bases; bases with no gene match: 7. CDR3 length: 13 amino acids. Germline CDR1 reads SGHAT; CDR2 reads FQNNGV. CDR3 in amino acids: CASSYPQGREQYF. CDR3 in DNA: TGTGCCAGCAGCTATCCACAGGGGCGGGAGCAGTACTTC.

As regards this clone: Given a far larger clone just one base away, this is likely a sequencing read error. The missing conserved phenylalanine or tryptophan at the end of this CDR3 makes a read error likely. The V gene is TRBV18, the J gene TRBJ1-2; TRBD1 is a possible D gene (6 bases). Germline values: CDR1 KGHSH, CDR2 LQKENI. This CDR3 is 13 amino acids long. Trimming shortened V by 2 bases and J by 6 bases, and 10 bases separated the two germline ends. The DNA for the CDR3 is TGTGCCAGCTCACCATGGGCAGGGGATGGCTACACCCTC. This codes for CASSPWAGDGYTL.

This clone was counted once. As DNA, the CDR3 is TGTGCCAGCAGCTCGCGGTGGACAGTCATGAACACTGAAGCTTTCTTT. This encodes CASSSRWTVMNTEAFF. The chain employs TRBV7-2 and TRBJ1-1, with a weak D call TRBD1 (6 bases). The CDR3 length is 16 residues. Germline CDR1 reads SGHTA; CDR2 reads FQGNSA. Trimming pared 4 bases from V and 0 bases from J, leaving 15 bases between.

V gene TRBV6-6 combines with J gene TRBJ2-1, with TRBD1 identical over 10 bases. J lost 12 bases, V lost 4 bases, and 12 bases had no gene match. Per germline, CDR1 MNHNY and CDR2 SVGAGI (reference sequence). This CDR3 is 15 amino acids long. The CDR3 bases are TGTGCCAGCAGTTCTGGGACAGGGGTTATGTCAAGGCAGTTCTTC. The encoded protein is CASSSGTGVMSRQFF.

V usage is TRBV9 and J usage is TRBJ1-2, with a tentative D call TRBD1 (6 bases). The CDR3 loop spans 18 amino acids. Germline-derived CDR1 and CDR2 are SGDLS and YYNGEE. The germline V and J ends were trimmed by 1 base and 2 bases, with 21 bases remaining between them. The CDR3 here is CASSVKVGIGGGNYGYTF. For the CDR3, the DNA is TGTGCCAGCAGCGTAAAGGTCGGGATCGGGGGCGGGAACTATGGCTACACCTTC.

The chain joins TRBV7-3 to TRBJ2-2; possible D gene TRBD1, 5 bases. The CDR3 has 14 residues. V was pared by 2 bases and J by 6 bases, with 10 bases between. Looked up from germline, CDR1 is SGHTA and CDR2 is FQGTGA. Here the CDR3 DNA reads TGTGCCAGCAGCTTATCAGGGCGGCCCGGGGAGCTGTTTTTT. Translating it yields CASSLSGRPGELFF. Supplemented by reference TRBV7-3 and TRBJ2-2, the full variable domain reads GAGVSQTPSNKVTEKGKYVELRCDPISGHTALYWYRQSLGQGPEFLIYFQGTGAADDSGLPNDRFFAVRPEGSVSTLKIQRTERGDSAVYLCASSLSGRPGELFFGEGSRLTVL.

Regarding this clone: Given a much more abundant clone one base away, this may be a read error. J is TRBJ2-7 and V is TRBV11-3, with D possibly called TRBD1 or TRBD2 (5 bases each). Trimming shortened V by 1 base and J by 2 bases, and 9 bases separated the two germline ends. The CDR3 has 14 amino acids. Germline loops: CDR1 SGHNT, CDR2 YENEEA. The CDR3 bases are TGTGCCAGCAGCTTAGGGGACGGGACCTACGAGCAGTACTTC. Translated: CASSLGDGTYEQYF.

The chain's CDR3 is CASTPGTLSYNEQFF. Here the CDR3 DNA reads TGTGCCAGCACCCCCGGGACTCTAAGCTACAATGAGCAGTTCTTC. The chain couples TRBV9 to TRBJ2-1, with a tentative D call TRBD2 (6 bases). The germline gives CDR1 SGDLS, CDR2 YYNGEE. CDR3 length: 15 residues. V was shortened by 6 bases and J by 3 bases, with 16 bases between the two germline ends.

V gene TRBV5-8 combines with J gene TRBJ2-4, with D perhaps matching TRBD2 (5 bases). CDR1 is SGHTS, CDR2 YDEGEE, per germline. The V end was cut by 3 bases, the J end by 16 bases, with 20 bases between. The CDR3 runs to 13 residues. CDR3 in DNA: TGTGCCAGCAGCTCCACTTCCGGGGTCAACCGCTACTTC. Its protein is CASSSTSGVNRYF.

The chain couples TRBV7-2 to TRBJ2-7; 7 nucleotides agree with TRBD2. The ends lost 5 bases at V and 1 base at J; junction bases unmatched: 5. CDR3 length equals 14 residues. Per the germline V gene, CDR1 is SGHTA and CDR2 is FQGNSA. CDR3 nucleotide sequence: TGTGCCAGCAGCCGGGGGGACTATTCCTACGAGCAGTACTTC. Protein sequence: CASSRGDYSYEQYF.

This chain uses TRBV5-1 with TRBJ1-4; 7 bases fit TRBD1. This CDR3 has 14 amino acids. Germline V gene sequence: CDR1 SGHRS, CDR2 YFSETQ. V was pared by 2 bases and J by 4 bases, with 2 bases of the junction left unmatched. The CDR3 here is CASSFRGNNEKLFF. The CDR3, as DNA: TGCGCCAGCAGCTTCAGGGGGAATAATGAAAAACTGTTTTTT. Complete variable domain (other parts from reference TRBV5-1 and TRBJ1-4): KAGVTQTPRYLIKTRGQQVTLSCSPISGHRSVSWYQQTPGQGLQFLFEYFSETQRNKGNFPGRFSGRQFSNSRSEMNVSTLELGDSALYLCASSFRGNNEKLFFGSGTQLSVL.

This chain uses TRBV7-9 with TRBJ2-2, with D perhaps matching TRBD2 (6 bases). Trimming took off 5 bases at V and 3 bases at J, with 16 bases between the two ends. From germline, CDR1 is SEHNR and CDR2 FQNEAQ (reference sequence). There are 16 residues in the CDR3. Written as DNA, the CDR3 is TGTGCCAGCAGCGCAGCGGGCCGACAGTACACCGGGGAGCTGTTTTTT. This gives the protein CASSAAGRQYTGELFF.

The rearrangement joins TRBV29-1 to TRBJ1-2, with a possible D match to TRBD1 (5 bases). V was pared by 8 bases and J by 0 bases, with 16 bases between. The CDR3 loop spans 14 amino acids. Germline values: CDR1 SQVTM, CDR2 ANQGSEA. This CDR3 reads CSPQDGHSNYGYTF. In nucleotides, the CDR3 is TGCAGCCCCCAGGACGGACACTCTAACTATGGCTACACCTTC.

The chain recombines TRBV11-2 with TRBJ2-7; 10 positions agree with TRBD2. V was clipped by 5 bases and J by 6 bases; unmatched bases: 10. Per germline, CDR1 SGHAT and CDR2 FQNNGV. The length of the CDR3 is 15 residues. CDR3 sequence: CASSARTSGGGEQYF. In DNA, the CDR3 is TGTGCCAGCAGCGCCCGGACTAGCGGAGGCGGCGAGCAGTACTTC.

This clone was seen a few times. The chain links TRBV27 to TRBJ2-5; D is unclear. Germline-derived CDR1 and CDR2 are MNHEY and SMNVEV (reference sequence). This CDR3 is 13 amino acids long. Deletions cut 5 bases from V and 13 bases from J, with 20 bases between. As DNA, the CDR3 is TGTGCCAGCAGTAGGAAGGCTTCCGGTAAACGGTACTTC. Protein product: CASSRKASGKRYF.

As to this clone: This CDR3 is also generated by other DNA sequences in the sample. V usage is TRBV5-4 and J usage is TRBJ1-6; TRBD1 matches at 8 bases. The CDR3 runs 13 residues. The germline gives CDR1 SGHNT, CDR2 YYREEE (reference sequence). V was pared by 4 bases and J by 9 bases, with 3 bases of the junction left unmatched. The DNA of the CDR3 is TGTGCCAGCAGCGGAGGACAGGGTTCACCCCTCCACTTT. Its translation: CASSGGQGSPLHF.

CDR3 DNA: TGCAGTGCTAGGGATCAGTTCTTC. Its protein is CSARDQFF. The rearrangement uses TRBV20-1 and TRBJ2-1; D ambiguous. The length of the CDR3 is 8 residues. The V gene lost 3 bases and the J gene lost 13 bases, with 4 bases spanning the gap. Germline V gene data show CDR1 as DFQATT and CDR2 as SNEGSKA (reference sequence).

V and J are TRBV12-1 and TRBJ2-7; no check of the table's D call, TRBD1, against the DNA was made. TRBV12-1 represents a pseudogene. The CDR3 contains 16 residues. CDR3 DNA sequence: TGTGCCAGCAGCTGCTTGGGCGACCATCCCCTCTACGAGCAGTACTTC. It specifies CASSCLGDHPLYEQYF.

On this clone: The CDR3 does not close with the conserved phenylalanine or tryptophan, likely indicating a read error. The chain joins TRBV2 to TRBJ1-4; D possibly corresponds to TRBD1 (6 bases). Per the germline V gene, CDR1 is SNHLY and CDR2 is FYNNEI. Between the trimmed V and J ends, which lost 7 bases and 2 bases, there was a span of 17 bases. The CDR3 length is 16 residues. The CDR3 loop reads CASNPEGGMTNEKLFL. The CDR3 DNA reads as TGTGCCAGCAACCCAGAGGGGGGGATGACTAATGAAAAACTGTTTCTT.

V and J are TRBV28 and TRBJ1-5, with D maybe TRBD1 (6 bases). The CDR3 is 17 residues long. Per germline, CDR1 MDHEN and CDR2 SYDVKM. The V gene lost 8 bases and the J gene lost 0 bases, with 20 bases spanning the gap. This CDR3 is CASLLGGQTYSNQPQHF. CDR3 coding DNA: TGTGCCAGCCTCCTGGGGGGACAAACTTATAGCAATCAGCCCCAGCATTTT.

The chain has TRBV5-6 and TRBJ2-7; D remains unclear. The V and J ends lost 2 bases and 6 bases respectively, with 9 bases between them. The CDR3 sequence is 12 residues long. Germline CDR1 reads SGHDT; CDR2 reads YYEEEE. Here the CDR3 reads CASSLDFLEQYF. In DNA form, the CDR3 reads TGTGCCAGCAGCTTAGACTTCCTCGAGCAGTACTTC. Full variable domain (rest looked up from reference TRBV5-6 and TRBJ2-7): DAGVTQSPTHLIKTRGQQVTLRCSPKSGHDTVSWYQQALGQGPQFIFQYYEEEERQRGNFPDRFSGHQFPNYSSELNVNALLLGDSALYLCASSLDFLEQYFGPGTRLTVT.

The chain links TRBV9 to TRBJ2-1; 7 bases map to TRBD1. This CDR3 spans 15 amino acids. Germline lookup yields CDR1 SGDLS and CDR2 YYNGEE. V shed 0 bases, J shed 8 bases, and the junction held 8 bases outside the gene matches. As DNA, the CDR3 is TGTGCCAGCAGCGTAGATGAACAGGGGTTTTATGAGCAGTTCTTC. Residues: CASSVDEQGFYEQFF.

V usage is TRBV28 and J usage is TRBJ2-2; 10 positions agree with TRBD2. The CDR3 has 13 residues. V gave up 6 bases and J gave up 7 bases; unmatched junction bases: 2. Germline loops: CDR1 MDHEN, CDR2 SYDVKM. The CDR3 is CASRVAGGGELFF. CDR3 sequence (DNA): TGTGCCAGCAGAGTAGCGGGAGGCGGGGAGCTGTTTTTT.

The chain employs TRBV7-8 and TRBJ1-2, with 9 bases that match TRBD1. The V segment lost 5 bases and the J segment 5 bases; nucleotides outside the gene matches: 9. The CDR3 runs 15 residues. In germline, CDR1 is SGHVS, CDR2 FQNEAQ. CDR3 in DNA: TGTGCCAGCAGCCCCTGGGACAGGGCTTATTATGGCTACACCTTC. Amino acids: CASSPWDRAYYGYTF.

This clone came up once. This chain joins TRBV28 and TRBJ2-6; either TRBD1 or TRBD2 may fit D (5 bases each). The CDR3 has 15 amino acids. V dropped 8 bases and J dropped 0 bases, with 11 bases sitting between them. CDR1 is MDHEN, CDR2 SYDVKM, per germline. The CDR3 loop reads CASRDGSSGANVLTF. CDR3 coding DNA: TGTGCCAGCCGGGACGGCAGCTCTGGGGCCAACGTCCTGACTTTC.

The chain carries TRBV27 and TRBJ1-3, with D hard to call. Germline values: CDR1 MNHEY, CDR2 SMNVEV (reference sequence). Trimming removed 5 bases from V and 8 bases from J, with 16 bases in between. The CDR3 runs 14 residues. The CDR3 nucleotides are TGTGCCAGCAGTCCCCAGCCTTGGCTAGACACCATATATTTT. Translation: CASSPQPWLDTIYF.